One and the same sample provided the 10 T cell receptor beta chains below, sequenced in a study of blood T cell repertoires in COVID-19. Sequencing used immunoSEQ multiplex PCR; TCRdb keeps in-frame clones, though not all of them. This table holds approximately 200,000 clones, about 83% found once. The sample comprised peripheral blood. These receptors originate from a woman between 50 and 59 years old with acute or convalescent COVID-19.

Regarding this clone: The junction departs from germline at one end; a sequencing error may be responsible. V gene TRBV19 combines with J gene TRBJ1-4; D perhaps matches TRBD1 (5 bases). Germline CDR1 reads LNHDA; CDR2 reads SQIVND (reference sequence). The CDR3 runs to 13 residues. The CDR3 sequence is CASGMQGGEKLFF. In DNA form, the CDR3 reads TGTGCCAGTGGTATGCAGGGAGGTGAAAAACTGTTTTTT.

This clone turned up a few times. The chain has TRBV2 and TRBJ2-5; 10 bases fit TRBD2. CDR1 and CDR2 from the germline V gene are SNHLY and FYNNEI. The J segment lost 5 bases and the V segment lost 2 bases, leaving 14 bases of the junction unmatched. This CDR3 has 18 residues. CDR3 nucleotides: TGTGCCAGCAGTGAAAGAGCGGGGGGGCTTTCGCAGCGTGAGACCCAGTACTTC. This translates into CASSERAGGLSQRETQYF.

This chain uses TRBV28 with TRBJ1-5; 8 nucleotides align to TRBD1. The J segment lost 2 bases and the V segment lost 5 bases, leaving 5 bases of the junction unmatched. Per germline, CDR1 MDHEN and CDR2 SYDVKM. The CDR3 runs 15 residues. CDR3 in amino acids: CASSGMGQGNQPQHF. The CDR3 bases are TGTGCCAGCAGTGGAATGGGACAGGGCAATCAGCCCCAGCATTTT.

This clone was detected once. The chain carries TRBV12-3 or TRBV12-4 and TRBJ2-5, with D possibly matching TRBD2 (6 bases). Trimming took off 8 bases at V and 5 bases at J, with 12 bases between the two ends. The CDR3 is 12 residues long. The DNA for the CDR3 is TGTGCCAGCCGTCGACTAGAGGAGACCCAGTACTTC. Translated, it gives CASRRLEETQYF.

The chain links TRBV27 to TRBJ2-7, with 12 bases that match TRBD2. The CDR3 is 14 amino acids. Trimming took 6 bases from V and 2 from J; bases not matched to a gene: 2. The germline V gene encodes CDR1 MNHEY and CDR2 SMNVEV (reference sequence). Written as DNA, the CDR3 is TGTGCCAGCAGCTGGACTAGCGGGACCTACGAGCAGTACTTC. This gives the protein CASSWTSGTYEQYF.

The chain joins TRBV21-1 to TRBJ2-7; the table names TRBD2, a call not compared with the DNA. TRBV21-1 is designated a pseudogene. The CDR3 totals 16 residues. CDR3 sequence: CASGDSGRAIAYEQYF. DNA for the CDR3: TGTGCCAGCGGGGACAGCGGGAGGGCCATCGCCTACGAGCAGTACTTC.

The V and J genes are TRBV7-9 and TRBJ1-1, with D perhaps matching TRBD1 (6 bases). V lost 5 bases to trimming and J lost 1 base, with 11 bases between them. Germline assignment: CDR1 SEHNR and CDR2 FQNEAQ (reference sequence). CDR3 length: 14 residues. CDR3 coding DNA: TGTGCCAGCAGCCCTCAGGGGAGGAACACTGAAGCTTTCTTT. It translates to CASSPQGRNTEAFF.

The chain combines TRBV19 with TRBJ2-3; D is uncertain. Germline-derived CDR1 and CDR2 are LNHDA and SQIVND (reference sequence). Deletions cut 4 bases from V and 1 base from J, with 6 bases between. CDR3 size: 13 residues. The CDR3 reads CASSTTGTDTQYF. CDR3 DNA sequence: TGTGCCAGTAGTACTACTGGCACAGATACGCAGTATTTT.

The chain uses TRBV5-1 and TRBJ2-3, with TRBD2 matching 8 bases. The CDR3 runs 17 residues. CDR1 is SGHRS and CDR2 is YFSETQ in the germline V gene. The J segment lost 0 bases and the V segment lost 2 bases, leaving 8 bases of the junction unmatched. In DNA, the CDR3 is TGCGCCAGCAGCTTCAGGTTAGCTAGCGGGAGCACAGATACGCAGTATTTT. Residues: CASSFRLASGSTDTQYF. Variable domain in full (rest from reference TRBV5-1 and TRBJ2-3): KAGVTQTPRYLIKTRGQQVTLSCSPISGHRSVSWYQQTPGQGLQFLFEYFSETQRNKGNFPGRFSGRQFSNSRSEMNVSTLELGDSALYLCASSFRLASGSTDTQYFGPGTRLTVL.

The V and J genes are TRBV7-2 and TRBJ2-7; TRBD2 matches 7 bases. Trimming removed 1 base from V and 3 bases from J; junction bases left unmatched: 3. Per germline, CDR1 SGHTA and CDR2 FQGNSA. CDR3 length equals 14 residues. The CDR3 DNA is TGTGCCAGCAGCTTAGAACTAGCGAACTACGAGCAGTACTTC. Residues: CASSLELANYEQYF.